The 12 T cell receptor beta chains listed next were all sequenced from one sample in a study of kidney transplant recipient with SARS-CoV-2 infection. TCRdb re-derived calls from the reads in MiXCR, one entry per CDR3 protein. The sample shows fewer than 250,000 distinct CDR3 sequences, under 35% of them seen only once. Sample: a blood sample, taken at baseline and on roughly day 110 from a kidney transplant recipient. These receptors all stem from a male patient aged 30 to 39 who had COVID-19 and was a kidney transplant recipient. Some T cells here may be from the graft donor.

This clonotype was found a few times. The gene calls are TRBV20-1 and TRBJ2-1; 13 positions agree with TRBD2. Germline V gene sequence: CDR1 DFQATT, CDR2 SNEGSKA (reference sequence). The CDR3 is made up of 17 amino acids. V was clipped by 5 bases and J by 6 bases; unmatched bases: 13. The DNA of the CDR3 is TGCAGTGCTCACTTAGGACTAGCGGGAGTACTTGGCAATGAGCAGTTCTTC. Amino acid sequence: CSAHLGLAGVLGNEQFF.

The chain employs TRBV6-2 or TRBV6-3 and TRBJ2-5, with 12 bases aligning to TRBD2. The CDR3 is made up of 14 amino acids. V gave up 6 bases and J gave up 3 bases; unmatched junction bases: 2. Looked up from germline, CDR1 is MNHEY and CDR2 is SVGEGT. CDR3 amino acids: CASRRTSGKETQYF. The CDR3 DNA follows: TGTGCCAGCAGAAGGACTAGCGGGAAAGAGACCCAGTACTTC.

This clonotype was seen a few times. The chain carries TRBV5-4 and TRBJ1-2, with D uncertain. The CDR3 is 16 amino acids. The germline V gene encodes CDR1 SGHNT and CDR2 YYREEE (reference sequence). Deletions cut 6 bases from V and 4 bases from J, with 22 bases between. The CDR3 sequence is CASIEDVPGKTYGYTF. The CDR3 DNA is TGTGCCAGCATCGAAGACGTACCAGGAAAGACCTATGGCTACACCTTC.

As concerns this clonotype: A much larger clonotype is one base distant, so this may be a read error. This chain links TRBV3-1 with TRBJ2-1; maybe TRBD2 (5 bases). The J call could be wrong; TRBJ2-5 is a better fit for the DNA end. This CDR3 contains 17 residues. Germline V CDR1 and CDR2: LGHDT, YNNKEL (reference sequence). DNA of the CDR3: TGTGCCGGCAGCGTACGGGGTCCCATTTCTTTCTCTGAGACCCAGTACTTC. This translates into CAGSVRGPISFSETQYF.

A word on this clonotype: The junction departs from the called germline gene at one end, perhaps through a read error. This chain joins TRBV3-1 and TRBJ2-5, with a possible D match to TRBD1 (6 bases). The CDR3 is 15 residues long. Germline V gene data show CDR1 as LGHDT and CDR2 as YNNKEL (reference sequence). The CDR3: CASSQDLFLGATRYF. CDR3 sequence (DNA): TGTGCCAGCAGCCAAGATTTATTCTTGGGGGCGACCCGGTACTTC.

This clonotype was detected ten times or more. The chain is built from TRBV3-1 and TRBJ2-6, with TRBD1 matching over 11 bases. CDR3 length: 17 residues. Losses at the gene ends were 4 bases for V and 0 bases for J; bases not matched to a gene: 2. The germline CDR1 and CDR2 sequences are LGHDT and YNNKEL (reference sequence). Here the CDR3 reads CASSRGQGASGANVLTF. The CDR3 bases are TGTGCCAGCAGCCGCGGACAGGGGGCCTCTGGGGCCAACGTCCTGACTTTC.

Of note for this clonotype: A clone one base away is much larger, so this may be a read error. V usage is TRBV7-2 and J usage is TRBJ2-6, with D perhaps TRBD1 (5 bases). Germline CDR1 is SGHTA and CDR2 is FQGNSA. The CDR3 length is 17 residues. In nucleotides, the CDR3 is TGTGCCAGCAGCTTAGGGACGGCGGTCTCTGGGGCCGACGTCCTGACTTTC. Protein product: CASSLGTAVSGADVLTF.

This clonotype was detected many times. The chain carries TRBV18 and TRBJ1-2; D ambiguous. V was clipped by 1 base and J by 6 bases, with 9 bases between them. The CDR3 length is 13 residues. Germline assignment: CDR1 KGHSH and CDR2 LQKENI. Written as DNA, the CDR3 is TGTGCCAGCTCACCACACCCAGGTGATGGCTACACCTTC. Amino acid sequence: CASSPHPGDGYTF.

This clonotype was detected many times. The chain uses TRBV3-1 and TRBJ2-7; TRBD2 aligns across 12 bases. Germline V gene lookup returns CDR1 LGHDT and CDR2 YNNKEL (reference sequence). The CDR3 has 16 residues. Trimming took 1 base from V and 6 from J; bases not matched to a gene: 7. This chain's CDR3 is CASSQGLAGAAGEQYF. CDR3 nucleotide sequence: TGTGCCAGCAGCCAAGGACTAGCGGGGGCGGCGGGCGAGCAGTACTTC.

Details on this clonotype: A much more abundant neighbour one base away suggests this may be a read error. The rearrangement links TRBV20-1 to TRBJ2-7; D may be TRBD1 (5 bases). Germline V CDR1 and CDR2: DFQATT, SNEGSKA (reference sequence). Trimming removed 5 bases at V and 2 bases at J, with 22 bases between. The CDR3 totals 16 residues. CDR3 in amino acids: CSAETPKGASPYEQYF. The CDR3 bases are TGCAGTGCTGAAACCCCAAAAGGGGCCAGCCCCTACGAGCAGTACTTC.

Worth noting for this clonotype: Germline and junction disagree at one end, which may indicate a read error. The chain employs TRBV11-2 and TRBJ2-5; perhaps D is TRBD1 or TRBD2 (5 bases each). The germline V gene encodes CDR1 SGHAT and CDR2 FQNNGV. CDR3 length: 15 amino acids. CDR3 in DNA: TGTGCCAGCAGCTTTCGGGCCGCGTCACGGGGCGAGCAATGCTTC. Protein product: CASSFRAASRGEQCF.

This clonotype has a single count. This may be a read error: a much more frequent sequence differs by one nucleotide. The chain recombines TRBV14 with TRBJ2-7, with D unclear. The CDR3 contains 12 residues. CDR1 is SGHDN, CDR2 FVKESK, per germline. CDR3 residues: CASSQSIAEQCF. Written as DNA, the CDR3 is TGTGCCAGCAGCCAATCTATCGCCGAGCAGTGCTTC.